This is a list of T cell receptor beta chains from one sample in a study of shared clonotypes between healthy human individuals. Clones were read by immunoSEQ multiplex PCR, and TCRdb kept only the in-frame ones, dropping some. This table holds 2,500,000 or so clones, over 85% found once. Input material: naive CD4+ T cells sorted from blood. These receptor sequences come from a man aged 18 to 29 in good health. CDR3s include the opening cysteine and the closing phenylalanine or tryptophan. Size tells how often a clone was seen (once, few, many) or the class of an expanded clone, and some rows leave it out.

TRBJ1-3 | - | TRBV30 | CAWGASGNTIYF
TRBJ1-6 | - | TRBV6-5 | CASSSRVNSPLHF
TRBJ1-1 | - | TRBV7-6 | CASSLVNSGVAFF
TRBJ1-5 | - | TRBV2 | CASSERGGNQPQHF
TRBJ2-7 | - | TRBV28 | CASSLGTSGTYEQYF
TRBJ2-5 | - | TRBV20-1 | CSGGLETQYF
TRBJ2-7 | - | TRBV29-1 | CSVGTGYEQYF
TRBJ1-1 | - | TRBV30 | CAWYHQGMNTEAFF
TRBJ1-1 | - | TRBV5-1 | CASSGGWGDTEAFF
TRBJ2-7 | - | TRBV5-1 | CASSSAGTSGVEQYF
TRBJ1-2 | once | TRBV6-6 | CASRLSGGANYGYTF
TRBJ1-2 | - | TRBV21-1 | CASSKRGLKDYGYTF
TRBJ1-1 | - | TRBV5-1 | CASSLVDRGSTEAFF
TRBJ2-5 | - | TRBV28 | CASTPRGTGGRETQYF
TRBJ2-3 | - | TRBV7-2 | CASSPGLAGGTDTQYF
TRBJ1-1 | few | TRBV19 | CASSAQGGGTEAFF
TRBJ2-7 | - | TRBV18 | CASSPGRISYEQYF
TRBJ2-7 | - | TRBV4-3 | CASSQKGLAGVNEQYF
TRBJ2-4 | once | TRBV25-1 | CATGGGSLAKNIQYF
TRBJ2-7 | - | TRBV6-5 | CASSRGSGGMYEQYF
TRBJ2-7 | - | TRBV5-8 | CASSLGLRTEQYF
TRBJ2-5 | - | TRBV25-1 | CASRGAAQETQYF
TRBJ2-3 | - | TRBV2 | CASSEGTDTQYF
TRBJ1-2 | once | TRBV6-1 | CASSEGGGMRYGYTF
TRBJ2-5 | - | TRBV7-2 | CASSQGTERETQYF
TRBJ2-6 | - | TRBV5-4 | CASSWGLGTGTGANVLTF
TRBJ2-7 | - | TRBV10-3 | CAISGGLAGSGEQYF
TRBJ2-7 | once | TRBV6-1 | CASSEDVGRSREQYF
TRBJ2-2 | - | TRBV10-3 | CAISETQGGNTGELFF
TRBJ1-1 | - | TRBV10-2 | CASTPAGQNTEAFF
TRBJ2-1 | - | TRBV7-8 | CASSPVGGQGVF
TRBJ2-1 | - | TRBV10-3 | CAIRGAGGDEQFF
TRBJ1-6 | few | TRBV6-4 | CASSVSGADSPLHF
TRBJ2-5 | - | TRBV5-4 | CASSFTGGAGETQYF
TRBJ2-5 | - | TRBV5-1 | CASSSGLAGGPQETQYF
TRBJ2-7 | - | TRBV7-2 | CASSLDPGAYEQYF
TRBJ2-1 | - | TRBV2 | CASSAVGTGYNEQFF
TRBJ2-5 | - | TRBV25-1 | CASSEPGSETQYF
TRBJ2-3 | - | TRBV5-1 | CASSNRLAGSDTQYF
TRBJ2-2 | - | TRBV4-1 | CASSLDTGELFF
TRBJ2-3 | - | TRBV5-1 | CASSLVTGGFTDTQYF
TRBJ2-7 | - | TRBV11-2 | CASSSMDRVYEQYF
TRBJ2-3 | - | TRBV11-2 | CASSLSPGTTDTQYF
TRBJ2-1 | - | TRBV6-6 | CASSGGLAADNEQFF
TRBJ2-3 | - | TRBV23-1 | CASSQSSRGADTQYF
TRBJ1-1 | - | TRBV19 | CASSRTVSDTEAFF
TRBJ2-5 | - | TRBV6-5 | CASSHGPEETQYF
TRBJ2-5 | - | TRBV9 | CASSARAFQETQYF
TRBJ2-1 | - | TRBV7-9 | CASTTRRTVNEQFF
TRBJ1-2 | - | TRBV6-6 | CASTEGTGDGYTF
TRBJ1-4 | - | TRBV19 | CASSIGQGSLWTSNEKLFF
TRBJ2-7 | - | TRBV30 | CAWSVSPGQAIYEQYF
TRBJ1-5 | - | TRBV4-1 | CASSRITGITQPQHF
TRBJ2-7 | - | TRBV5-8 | CASSRLSNWNEQYF
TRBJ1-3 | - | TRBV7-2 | CASSSMPQGNTIYF
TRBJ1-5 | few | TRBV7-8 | CASSLDSNQPQHF
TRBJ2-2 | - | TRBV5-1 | CASSRTGEATGELFF